The T cell receptor beta chain under discussion was sequenced for a study of T cell responses to AZD1222 COVID-19 vaccine. Method: immunoSEQ multiplex PCR; TCRdb's copy keeps in-frame clones and lacks some. In the table there are under 130,000 clones, approximately 96% of which are singletons. Per the germline V gene, CDR1 is MNHEY and CDR2 is SVGAGI. With 2 bases removed from V and 4 bases from J, the gap between germline ends came to 5 bases. The CDR3 length is 12 residues. V usage is TRBV6-5 and J usage is TRBJ1-2; D remains ambiguous. This specimen was peripheral blood, taken on day 0 of AZD1222 vaccination. The source of this sequence is an adult in good health. DNA for the CDR3: TGTGCCAGCAGTTACGACGGCTATGGCTACACCTTC. It codes for CASSYDGYGYTF.